A selection of T cell receptor beta chains follows, all from one sample in a study of blood T cell repertoires in COVID-19. The assay was immunoSEQ multiplex PCR, and TCRdb's table has in-frame clones only and misses some. Of under 350,000 clones listed, approximately 86% are singletons. The specimen sequenced was PBMCs or T cells enriched from blood (not recorded which). Receptors were obtained from a woman aged 40 to 50 with acute COVID-19. Each CDR3 is given with its conserved first and last residue. D genes are given only for firm matches. Clone size is given for some rows only: seen once, a few or many times, or a class if the clone is expanded.

TRBD2,TRBV2,.,TRBJ2-3,TGTGCCAGCACCCCAAGACTAGCGCCATATGGAGATACGCAGTATTTT,CASTPRLAPYGDTQYF
TRBD1,TRBV27,once,TRBJ1-5,TGTGCCAGCAGTCCCGCTGGACAGGTAGTAGGTCAGCCCCAGCATTTT,CASSPAGQVVGQPQHF
TRBD1,TRBV19,.,TRBJ1-5,TGTGCCAGTAGTATGCCGGACAGGCCCAATCAGCCCCAGCATTTT,CASSMPDRPNQPQHF
.,TRBV6-2/TRBV6-3,.,TRBJ2-7,TGTGCCAGCAGTTATAGTTGGGCGGAGGGGCGGACCTACGAGCAGTACTTC,CASSYSWAEGRTYEQYF
.,TRBV5-1,.,TRBJ1-1,TGCGCCAGCAGCTTGGATGGACAAATGAACACTGAAGCTTTCTTT,CASSLDGQMNTEAFF
TRBD2,TRBV4-1,once,TRBJ2-5,TGCGCCAGCAGCGGACTAACAGCGGGACGTGAGACCCAGTACTTC,CASSGLTAGRETQYF
TRBD1,TRBV28,.,TRBJ1-4,TGTGCCAGCAGGAGGACAGGGGGTAAGGAAAAACTGTTTTTT,CASRRTGGKEKLFF
TRBD1,TRBV28,.,TRBJ1-4,TGTGCCAGCAGTCCCCCGGGACAGCCTGAAAAACTGTTTTTT,CASSPPGQPEKLFF
TRBD2,TRBV29-1,.,TRBJ2-2,TGCAGCGTTGAAGCGGGACTATATCCCGATGGCACCGGGGAGCTGTTTTTT,CSVEAGLYPDGTGELFF
.,TRBV19,once,TRBJ1-4,TGTGCCAGTAGTATCGAACGGAGCTATGAAAAACTGTTTTTT,CASSIERSYEKLFF
TRBD1,TRBV28,.,TRBJ1-5,TGTGCCAGCAGTTTAAGCAGGGGGCTACGTCAGCCCCAGCATTTT,CASSLSRGLRQPQHF
.,TRBV7-2,.,TRBJ1-5,TGTGCCAGCAGCTTAGTTCAGGGAAGAGGTAATCAGCCCCAGCATTTT,CASSLVQGRGNQPQHF
TRBD1,TRBV5-1,.,TRBJ2-3,TGCGCCAGCAGTCCCCCGACAGGGGCAGCAGATACGCAGTATTTT,CASSPPTGAADTQYF
.,TRBV7-9,.,TRBJ2-7,TGTGCCAGCAGCTCGCTAGGCGCGGGTGGGGAGCAGTACTTC,CASSSLGAGGEQYF
.,TRBV7-9,.,TRBJ1-1,TGTGCCAGCAGCTACAGGGTCGGCTCTGAAGCTTTCTTT,CASSYRVGSEAFF
.,TRBV6-1,.,TRBJ1-2,TGTGCCAGCAGTGAAGCTCCCTTGGGCTACACCTTC,CASSEAPLGYTF
.,TRBV28,.,TRBJ1-5,TGTGCCAGCAGTGTGGGACACGGTAGACGTTGGGGCAATCAGCCCCAGCATTTT,CASSVGHGRRWGNQPQHF
TRBD2,TRBV12-3/TRBV12-4,few,TRBJ2-1,TGTGCCAGCAGTCCTGGGGGGGGTGATGAGCAGTTCTTC,CASSPGGGDEQFF
TRBD2,TRBV7-2,.,TRBJ2-1,TGTGCCAGCAGCTTAGCGACTAGCGGGGCCTACAATGAGCAGTTCTTC,CASSLATSGAYNEQFF
.,TRBV2,.,TRBJ2-6,TGTGCCAGCAGTGCCAGCTCTGGGGCCAACGTCCTGACTTTC,CASSASSGANVLTF
.,TRBV19,.,TRBJ1-2,TGTGCCAGTAGTATACCCCGAACAGGAAACTATGGCTACACCTTC,CASSIPRTGNYGYTF
.,TRBV19,.,TRBJ2-7,TGTGCCAGTAGTATAGCTAGGGGAACCTACGAGCAGTACTTC,CASSIARGTYEQYF
.,TRBV20-1,.,TRBJ1-6,TGCAGTGCTAGTTCCCGGACAGACTATAATTCACCCCTCCACTTT,CSASSRTDYNSPLHF